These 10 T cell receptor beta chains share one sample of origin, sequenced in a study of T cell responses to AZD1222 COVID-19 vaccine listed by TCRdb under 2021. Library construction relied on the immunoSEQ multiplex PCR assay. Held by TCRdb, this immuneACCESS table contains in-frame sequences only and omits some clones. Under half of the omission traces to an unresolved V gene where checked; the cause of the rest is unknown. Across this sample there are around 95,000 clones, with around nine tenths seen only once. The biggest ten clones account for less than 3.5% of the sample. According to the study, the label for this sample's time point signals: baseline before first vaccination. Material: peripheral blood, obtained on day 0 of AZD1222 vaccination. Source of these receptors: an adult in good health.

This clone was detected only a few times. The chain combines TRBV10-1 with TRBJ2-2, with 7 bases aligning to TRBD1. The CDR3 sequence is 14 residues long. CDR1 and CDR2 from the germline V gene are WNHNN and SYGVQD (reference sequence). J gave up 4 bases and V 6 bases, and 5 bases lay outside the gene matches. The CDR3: CASSPDRVTGELFF. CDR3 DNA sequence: TGCGCCAGCAGCCCCGACAGGGTCACCGGGGAGCTGTTTTTT.

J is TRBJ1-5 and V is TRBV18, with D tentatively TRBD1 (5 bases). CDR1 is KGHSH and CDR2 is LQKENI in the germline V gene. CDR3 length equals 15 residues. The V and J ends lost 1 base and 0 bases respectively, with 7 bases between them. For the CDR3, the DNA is TGTGCCAGCTCACCACAGGGGCATAGCAATCAGCCCCAGCATTTT. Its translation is CASSPQGHSNQPQHF.

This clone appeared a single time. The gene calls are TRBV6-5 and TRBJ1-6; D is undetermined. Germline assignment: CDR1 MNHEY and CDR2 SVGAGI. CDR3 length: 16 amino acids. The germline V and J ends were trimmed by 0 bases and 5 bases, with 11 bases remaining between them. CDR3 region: CASSYSPDSDNSPLHF. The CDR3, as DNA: TGTGCCAGCAGTTACTCGCCAGATTCGGATAATTCACCCCTCCACTTT.

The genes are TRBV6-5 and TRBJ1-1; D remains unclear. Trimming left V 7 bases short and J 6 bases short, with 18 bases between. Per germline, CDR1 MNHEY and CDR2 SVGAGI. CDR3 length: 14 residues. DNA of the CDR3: TGTGCCAGCACCCCCCATGGGGTAGGCGCTGAAGCTTTCTTT. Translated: CASTPHGVGAEAFF.

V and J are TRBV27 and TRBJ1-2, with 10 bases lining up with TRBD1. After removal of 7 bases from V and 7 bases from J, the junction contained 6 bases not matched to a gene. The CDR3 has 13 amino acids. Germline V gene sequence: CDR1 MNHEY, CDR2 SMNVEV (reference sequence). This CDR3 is CASMTGGAGGYTF. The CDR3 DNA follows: TGTGCCAGCATGACAGGGGGCGCTGGTGGCTACACCTTC.

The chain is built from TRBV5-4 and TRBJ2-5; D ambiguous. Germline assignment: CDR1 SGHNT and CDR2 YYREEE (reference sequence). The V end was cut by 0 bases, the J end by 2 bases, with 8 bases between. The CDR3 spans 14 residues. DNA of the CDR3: TGTGCCAGCAGCTTGGGTCCAAATCAAGAGACCCAGTACTTC. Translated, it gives CASSLGPNQETQYF.

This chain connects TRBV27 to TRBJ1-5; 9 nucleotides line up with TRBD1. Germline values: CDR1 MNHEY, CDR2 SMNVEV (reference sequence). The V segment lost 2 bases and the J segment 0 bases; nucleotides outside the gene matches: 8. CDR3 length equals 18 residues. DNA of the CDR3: TGTGCCAGCAGTTTAACAGGGGGCAGTTTCTATAGCAATCAGCCCCAGCATTTT. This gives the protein CASSLTGGSFYSNQPQHF.

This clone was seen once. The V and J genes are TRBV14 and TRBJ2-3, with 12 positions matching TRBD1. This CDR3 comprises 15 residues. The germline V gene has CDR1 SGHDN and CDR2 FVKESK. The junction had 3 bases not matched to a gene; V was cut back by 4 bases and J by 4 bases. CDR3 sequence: CASSRDRGRPDTQYF. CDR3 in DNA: TGTGCCAGCAGCCGGGACAGGGGGCGCCCAGATACGCAGTATTTT.

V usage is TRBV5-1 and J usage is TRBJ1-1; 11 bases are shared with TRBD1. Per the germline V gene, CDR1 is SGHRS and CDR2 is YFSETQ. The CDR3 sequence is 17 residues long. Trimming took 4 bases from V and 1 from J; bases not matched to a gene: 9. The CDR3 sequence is CASSRGGQGARNTEAFF. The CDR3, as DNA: TGCGCCAGCAGCCGAGGAGGACAGGGGGCGCGGAACACTGAAGCTTTCTTT.

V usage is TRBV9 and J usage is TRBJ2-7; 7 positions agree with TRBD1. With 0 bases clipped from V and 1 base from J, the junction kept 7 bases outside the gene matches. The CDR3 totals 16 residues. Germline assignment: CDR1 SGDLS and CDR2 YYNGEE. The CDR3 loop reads CASSVEGRGSSYEQYF. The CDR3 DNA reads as TGTGCCAGCAGCGTAGAAGGCAGGGGGTCATCCTACGAGCAGTACTTC. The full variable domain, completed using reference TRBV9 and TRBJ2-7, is DSGVTQTPKHLITATGQRVTLRCSPRSGDLSVYWYQQSLDQGLQFLIQYYNGEERAKGNILERFSAQQFPDLHSELNLSSLELGDSALYFCASSVEGRGSSYEQYFGPGTRLTVT.